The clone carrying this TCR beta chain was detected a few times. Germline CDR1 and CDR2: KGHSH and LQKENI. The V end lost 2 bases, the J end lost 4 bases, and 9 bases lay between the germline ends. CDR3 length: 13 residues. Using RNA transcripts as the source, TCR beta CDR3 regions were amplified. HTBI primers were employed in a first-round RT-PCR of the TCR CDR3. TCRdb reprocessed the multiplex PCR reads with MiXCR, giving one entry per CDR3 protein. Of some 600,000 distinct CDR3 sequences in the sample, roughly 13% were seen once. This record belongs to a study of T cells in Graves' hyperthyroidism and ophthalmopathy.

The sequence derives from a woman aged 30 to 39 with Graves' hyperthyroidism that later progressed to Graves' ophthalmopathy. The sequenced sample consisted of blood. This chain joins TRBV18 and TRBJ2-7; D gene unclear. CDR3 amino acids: CASSPSHLYEQYF. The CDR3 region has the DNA TGTGCCAGCTCACCATCACACCTTTACGAGCAGTACTTC.